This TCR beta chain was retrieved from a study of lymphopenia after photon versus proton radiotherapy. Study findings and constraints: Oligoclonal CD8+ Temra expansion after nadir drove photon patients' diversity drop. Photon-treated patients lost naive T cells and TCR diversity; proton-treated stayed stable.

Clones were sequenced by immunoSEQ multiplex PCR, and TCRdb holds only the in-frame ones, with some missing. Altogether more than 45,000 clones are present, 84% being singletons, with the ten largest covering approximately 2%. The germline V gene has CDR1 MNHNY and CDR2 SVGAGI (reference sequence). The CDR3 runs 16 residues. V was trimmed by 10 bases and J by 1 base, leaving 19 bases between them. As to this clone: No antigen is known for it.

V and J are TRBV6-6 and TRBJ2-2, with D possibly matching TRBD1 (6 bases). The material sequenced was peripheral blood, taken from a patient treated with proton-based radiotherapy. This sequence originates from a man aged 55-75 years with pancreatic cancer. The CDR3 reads CAIPQVQTGNTGELFF. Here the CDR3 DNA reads TGTGCCATCCCTCAGGTCCAGACAGGGAACACCGGGGAGCTGTTTTTT.